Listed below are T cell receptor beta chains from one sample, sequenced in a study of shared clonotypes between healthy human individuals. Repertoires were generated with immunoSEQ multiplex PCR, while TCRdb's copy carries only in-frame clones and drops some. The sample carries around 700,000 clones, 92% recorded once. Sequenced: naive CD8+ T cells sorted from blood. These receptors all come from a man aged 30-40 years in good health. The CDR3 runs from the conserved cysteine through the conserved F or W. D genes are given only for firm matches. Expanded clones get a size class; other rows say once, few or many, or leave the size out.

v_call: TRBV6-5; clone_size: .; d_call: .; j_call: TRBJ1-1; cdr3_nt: TGTGCCAGCAGTTACTCGGAGGTGGCACGGGTCCCTGAAGCTTTCTTT; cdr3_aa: CASSYSEVARVPEAFF
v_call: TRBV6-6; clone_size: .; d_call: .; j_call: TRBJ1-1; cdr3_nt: TGTGCCAGCAGTCCTCATCTATCCAACACTGAAGCTTTCTTT; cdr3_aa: CASSPHLSNTEAFF
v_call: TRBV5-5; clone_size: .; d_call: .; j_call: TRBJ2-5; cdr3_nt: TGTGCCAGCAGCTCCCAAGAGACCCAGTACTTC; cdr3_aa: CASSSQETQYF
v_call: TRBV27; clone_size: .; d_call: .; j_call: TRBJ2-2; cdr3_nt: TGTGCCAGCAGCCTAGGGACCGGCCGGACGGAGCTGTTTTTT; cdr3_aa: CASSLGTGRTELFF
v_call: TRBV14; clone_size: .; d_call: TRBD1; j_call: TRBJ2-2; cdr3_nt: TGTGCCAGCAGCCAAAGATCCCCGTATTATACAGGGGGCCTGACCGGGGAGCTGTTTTTT; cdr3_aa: CASSQRSPYYTGGLTGELFF
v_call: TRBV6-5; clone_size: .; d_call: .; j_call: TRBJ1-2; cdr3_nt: TGTGCCAGCAGTTACTCAGCCGCTAACTATGGCTACACCTTC; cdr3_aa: CASSYSAANYGYTF
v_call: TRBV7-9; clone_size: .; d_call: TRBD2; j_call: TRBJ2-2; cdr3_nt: TGTGCCAGCAGCCCAACCGGGACTAGCGGAAGTACCGGGGAGCTGTTTTTT; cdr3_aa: CASSPTGTSGSTGELFF
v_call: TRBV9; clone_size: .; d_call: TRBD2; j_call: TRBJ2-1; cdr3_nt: TGTGCCAGCAGCCCAAGCGGGAGAGGCTCCTACAATGAGCAGTTCTTC; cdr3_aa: CASSPSGRGSYNEQFF
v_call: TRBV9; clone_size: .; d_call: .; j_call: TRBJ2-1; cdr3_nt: TGTGCCAGCAGCGTTACTAGTAATGAGCAGTTCTTC; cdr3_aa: CASSVTSNEQFF
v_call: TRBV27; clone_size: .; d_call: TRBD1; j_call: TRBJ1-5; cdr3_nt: TGTGCCAGCAGTTCGGACAGGGGCGGACAGCCCCAGCATTTT; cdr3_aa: CASSSDRGGQPQHF
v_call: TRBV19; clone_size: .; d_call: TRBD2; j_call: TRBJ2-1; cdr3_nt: TGTGCCAGTAGTATTCTCGCGGGAGCTCTCCATGAGCAGTTCTTC; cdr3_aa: CASSILAGALHEQFF
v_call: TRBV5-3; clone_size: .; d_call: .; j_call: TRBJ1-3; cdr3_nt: TGTGCCAGAAGCTTTGAGACTGGAAACACCATATATTTT; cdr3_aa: CARSFETGNTIYF
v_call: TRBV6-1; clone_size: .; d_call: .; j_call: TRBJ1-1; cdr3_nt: TGTGCCAGCAGTGAAGCCTACAGGGCTGCGAACACTGAAGCTTTCTTT; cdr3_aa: CASSEAYRAANTEAFF
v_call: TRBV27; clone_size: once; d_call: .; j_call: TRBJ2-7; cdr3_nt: TGTGCCAGCAGTTTATTTGGGGAGGCATCCTACGAGCAGTACTTC; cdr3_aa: CASSLFGEASYEQYF
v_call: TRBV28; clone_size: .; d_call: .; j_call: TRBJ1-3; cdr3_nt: TGTGCCAGCAGTTTGGGACCCATACAATATTTT; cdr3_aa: CASSLGPIQYF